This T cell receptor (beta chain) was captured by sequencing in a study of Graves' ophthalmopathy and Graves' hyperthyroidism. This CDR3 spans 16 amino acids. Germline V CDR1 and CDR2: SGHDT, YYEEEE. V gave up 0 bases and J gave up 0 bases, with 10 bases separating them. Among the hyperthyroidism patients, all were newly diagnosed, aged 18 to 65, with under 2 months' duration. Exclusion criteria comprised other autoimmune diseases, uncontrolled infections, pregnancy or lactation in patients. This clonotype was seen ten or more times. Its target is not known. Study-wide points: Cross-validated, the 13-signature model showed 87.88%/81.08% sensitivity/specificity, and 80%/75% in the test set. The model achieved 55% to 71% sensitivity and 72.22% specificity for ophthalmopathy progression.

Amplification of TCR beta CDR3 regions used RNA transcripts. First-round RT-PCR relied on HTBI primers, and a second-round multiplex PCR came next. A single record per CDR3 protein comes from TCRdb applying MiXCR to the multiplex PCR reads. Among roughly 350,000 distinct CDR3 sequences listed, about 17% were seen once. Sequenced input: peripheral blood. This clonotype originated in an adult woman with stable Graves' hyperthyroidism. This sequence joins TRBV5-6 and TRBJ1-3; D may be TRBD1 (6 bases). CDR3 DNA: TGTGCCAGCAGCTTGGGTACAGGGAGCTCTGGAAACACCATATATTTT. As protein: CASSLGTGSSGNTIYF.